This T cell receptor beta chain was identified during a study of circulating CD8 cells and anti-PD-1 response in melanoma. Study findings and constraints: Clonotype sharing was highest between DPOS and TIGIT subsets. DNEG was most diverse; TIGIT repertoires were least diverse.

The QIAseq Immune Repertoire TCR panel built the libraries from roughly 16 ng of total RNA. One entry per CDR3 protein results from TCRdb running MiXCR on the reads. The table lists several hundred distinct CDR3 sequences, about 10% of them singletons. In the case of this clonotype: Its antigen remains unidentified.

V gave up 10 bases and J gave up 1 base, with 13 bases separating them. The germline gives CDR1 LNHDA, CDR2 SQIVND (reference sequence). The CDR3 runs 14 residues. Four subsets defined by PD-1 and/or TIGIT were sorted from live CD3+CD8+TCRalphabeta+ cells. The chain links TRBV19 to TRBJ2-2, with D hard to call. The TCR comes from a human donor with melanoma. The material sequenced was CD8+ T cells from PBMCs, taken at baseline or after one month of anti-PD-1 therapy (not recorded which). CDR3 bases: TGTGCCACCCTTACCCAAAAGAACACCGGGGAGCTGTTTTTT. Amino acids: CATLTQKNTGELFF.